The 9 T cell receptor beta chains below come from one sample, sequenced in a study of T cell repertoires in cytomegalovirus infection. No antigens are known for them. Each CDR3 protein gets one entry after TCRdb re-called the reads with MiXCR. The data hold about 830,000 distinct CDR3 sequences, with over 25% observed a single time. Sequenced here: cultured CD8+ T cells from PBMCs, sampled from culture after CMV antigen stimulation. These receptors came from a human donor in good health (CMV status not recorded). Some clones in this sample may be carry-over from other donors' samples.

The chain is built from TRBV7-3 and TRBJ2-3; TRBD2 might be the D (5 bases). The CDR3 length is 15 residues. Trimming took 7 bases from V and 0 from J, leaving 14 bases between them. From germline, CDR1 is SGHTA and CDR2 FQGTGA. The CDR3 DNA reads TGTGCCAGCACCCCACGAGGGCCTAGCACAGATACGCAGTATTTT. Residues: CASTPRGPSTDTQYF. Using reference TRBV7-3 and TRBJ2-3 for the parts outside the CDR3, the full variable domain is GAGVSQTPSNKVTEKGKYVELRCDPISGHTALYWYRQSLGQGPEFLIYFQGTGAADDSGLPNDRFFAVRPEGSVSTLKIQRTERGDSAVYLCASTPRGPSTDTQYFGPGTRLTVL.

This clonotype has a handful of counts. V is TRBV6-5 and J is TRBJ2-3; 8 nucleotides match TRBD2. The length of the CDR3 is 15 residues. Trimming at V came to 0 bases and at J to 4 bases, leaving 3 bases not matched to a gene. Germline assignment: CDR1 MNHEY and CDR2 SVGAGI. The CDR3 nucleotides are TGTGCCAGCAGTTACTCGGACGGGGGGGCAGATACGCAGTATTTT. Protein: CASSYSDGGADTQYF.

On this clonotype: The germline gene is not matched at one end of the junction; a read error may be the cause. V usage is TRBV5-3 and J usage is TRBJ2-7; 7 bases agree with TRBD1. TRBV5-3 is assigned to the ORF class and has an uncertain function. The CDR3 is made up of 15 amino acids. CDR3 sequence (DNA): TGTGCCAGCAGCCTACGGGACAGTCCCTATCTTAGTTTGGACTTC. This sequence encodes CASSLRDSPYLSLDF.

This clonotype was seen many times. This chain joins TRBV7-2 and TRBJ2-7; 9 nucleotides match TRBD1. V shed 2 bases and J 5 bases; nucleotides not matched to a gene: 7. The CDR3 runs 15 residues. The germline CDR1 and CDR2 sequences are SGHTA and FQGNSA. As DNA, the CDR3 is TGTGCCAGCAGCTTAATGGGGACAGGGACGGACGAGCAGTACTTC. Protein product: CASSLMGTGTDEQYF.

This clonotype was seen a handful of times. The chain carries TRBV29-1 and TRBJ1-3; D is unclear. The CDR3 has 15 residues. V was trimmed by 6 bases and J by 0 bases, leaving 15 bases between them. The germline CDR1 and CDR2 sequences are SQVTM and ANQGSEA. The CDR3 loop reads CSVENPTGSGNTIYF. The CDR3 region has the DNA TGCAGCGTGGAAAACCCGACTGGCTCTGGAAACACCATATATTTT.

This clonotype was counted only a few times. The chain employs TRBV24-1 and TRBJ1-5; D call uncertain. This CDR3 contains 17 residues. The V gene lost 9 bases and the J gene lost 2 bases, with 22 bases spanning the gap. Germline CDR1 is KGHDR and CDR2 is SFDVKD. In DNA form, the CDR3 reads TGTGCCACCCCCAGGAGTAGGCGACAAACTGGCAATCAGCCCCAGCATTTT. Its translation is CATPRSRRQTGNQPQHF.

The chain couples TRBV7-9 to TRBJ1-3, with D perhaps matching TRBD1 (5 bases). Trimming stripped 6 bases from V and 2 bases from J, with 29 bases between. Looked up from germline, CDR1 is SEHNR and CDR2 is FQNEAQ (reference sequence). The CDR3 loop spans 20 amino acids. CDR3 in amino acids: CASSSSRWQGQKVPGNTIYF. CDR3 nucleotides: TGTGCCAGCAGTTCCTCCCGTTGGCAGGGTCAAAAGGTTCCTGGAAACACCATATATTTT.

This clonotype was counted a few times. The CDR3 DNA follows: TGTGCCAGCAGCTTGGCAAGCAGGGGGAGGAATGAGCAGTTCTTC. Translation gives CASSLASRGRNEQFF. The chain couples TRBV5-6 to TRBJ2-1, with a tentative D call TRBD1 (7 bases). The CDR3 is made up of 15 amino acids. Trimming removed 0 bases from V and 7 bases from J, with 14 bases in between. The germline V gene has CDR1 SGHDT and CDR2 YYEEEE.

This clonotype came up many times. V is TRBV7-9 and J is TRBJ1-1; 8 bases map to TRBD1. This CDR3 spans 16 amino acids. Germline assignment: CDR1 SEHNR and CDR2 FQNEAQ (reference sequence). Losses at the gene ends were 7 bases for V and 2 bases for J; bases not matched to a gene: 12. The chain's CDR3 is CASTNRAQGANTEAFF. CDR3 bases: TGTGCCAGCACCAATAGGGCCCAGGGGGCTAACACTGAAGCTTTCTTT.